These 23 T cell receptor beta chains came from one sample sequenced in a study of CD8+ T cells in alopecia areata. Sequencing relied on a cDNA template that was reverse transcribed from extracted RNA. Only in-frame clones appear in the TCRdb table, and some are missing; sequencing was by immunoSEQ multiplex PCR. The sample holds 200,000 or so clones; just over 55% are singletons and the top ten take over 4%. The sample was CD8+ T cells sorted from blood. The receptor source for this set is a human donor in good health.

This clone has more than one count but fewer than ten. The gene calls are TRBV19 and TRBJ2-7, with D perhaps being TRBD1 or TRBD2 (6 bases each). This CDR3 is built from 13 residues. CDR1 is LNHDA, CDR2 SQIVND, per germline (reference sequence). Trimming stripped 4 bases from V and 5 bases from J, with 12 bases between. The CDR3 DNA reads TGTGCCAGTAGTAGGGGGGCAGCCAACGAGCAGTACTTC. Its translation is CASSRGAANEQYF.

V is TRBV16 and J is TRBJ1-2, with D hard to call. The germline gives CDR1 KGHSY, CDR2 FQNENV. V was pared by 3 bases and J by 6 bases, with 11 bases between. The length of the CDR3 is 13 residues. The CDR3 here is CASSQLKADGYTF. Here the CDR3 DNA reads TGTGCCAGCAGCCAGCTGAAAGCGGATGGCTACACCTTC.

This clone was picked up a small number of times. The chain combines TRBV29-1 with TRBJ2-7, with 9 bases identical to TRBD1. Trimming removed 6 bases from V and 6 bases from J; junction bases left unmatched: 3. CDR1 SQVTM and CDR2 ANQGSEA come from the germline V gene. The CDR3 has 11 residues. The CDR3, as DNA: TGCAGCGTGGGGACAGGGAGCGAGCAGTACTTC. The encoded protein is CSVGTGSEQYF.

V usage is TRBV7-9 and J usage is TRBJ1-2; D possibly corresponds to TRBD1 (5 bases). In germline, CDR1 is SEHNR, CDR2 FQNEAQ (reference sequence). This CDR3 has 13 residues. V dropped 5 bases and J dropped 4 bases, with 11 bases sitting between them. The CDR3 spells CASSPGDRYGYTF. The CDR3 nucleotides read TGTGCCAGCAGCCCCGGGGACCGCTATGGCTACACCTTC.

V and J are TRBV29-1 and TRBJ2-5; a possible D gene is TRBD2 (6 bases). The V gene lost 2 bases and the J gene lost 4 bases, with 8 bases spanning the gap. The CDR3 loop spans 12 amino acids. Germline CDR1 and CDR2: SQVTM and ANQGSEA. The CDR3 loop is CSVELSGETQYF. The CDR3 DNA reads as TGCAGCGTTGAACTTAGCGGAGAGACCCAGTACTTC.

This chain joins TRBV29-1 and TRBJ2-1; TRBD1 might be the D (6 bases). The CDR3 spans 15 residues. Germline values: CDR1 SQVTM, CDR2 ANQGSEA. Trimming cost V 1 base and J 5 bases, with 15 bases left between them. The CDR3 DNA reads as TGCAGCGTTGAAGGTCGGTCAGGGGTCCACAATGAGCAGTTCTTC. Translated: CSVEGRSGVHNEQFF.

Concerning this clone itself: The conserved final phenylalanine or tryptophan is absent from the CDR3, which likely points to a read error. The DNA is left out, because the CDR3 cannot be placed on it with certainty; the CDR3 is given as TCRdb lists it. This chain uses TRBV2 with TRBJ1-1. Germline-derived CDR1 and CDR2 are SNHLY and FYNNEI. The CDR3 has 15 residues if both end residues are counted. The CDR3 sequence: CASTDQTGMGILPSG.

The chain has TRBV13 and TRBJ1-2; D remains unclear. CDR3 length: 14 amino acids. Per the germline V gene, CDR1 is PRHDT and CDR2 is FYEKMQ (reference sequence). V lost 2 bases and J lost 3, with 10 bases in between. CDR3 bases: TGTGCCAGCAGCTTAAGGGCAGCCGACTATGGCTACACCTTC. This translates into CASSLRAADYGYTF.

This chain joins TRBV5-6 and TRBJ2-7; D gene uncertain. CDR3 size: 11 residues. V lost 0 bases to trimming and J lost 7 bases, with 5 bases between them. In germline, CDR1 is SGHDT, CDR2 YYEEEE. The CDR3 bases are TGTGCCAGCAGCTTGGTTGGAGAGCAGTACTTC. The encoded protein is CASSLVGEQYF.

This clone came up a few times. V gene TRBV18 combines with J gene TRBJ1-1, with D possibly TRBD1 on 5 matching bases. The V end was cut by 8 bases, the J end by 6 bases, with 19 bases between. CDR1 and CDR2 from the germline V gene are KGHSH and LQKENI. This CDR3 has 14 residues. The CDR3 bases are TGTGCCAGCACGAGGGGCGGTCTTCTAGCTGAAGCTTTCTTT. As protein: CASTRGGLLAEAFF.

This clone was seen a few times. The V call is TRBV7-9, the J call TRBJ1-1, with 8 bases fitting TRBD1. Per the germline V gene, CDR1 is SEHNR and CDR2 is FQNEAQ (reference sequence). Trimming took 3 bases from V and 4 from J; bases not matched to a gene: 7. This CDR3 spans 15 amino acids. The CDR3 region is CASSFGAGGPTEAFF. As DNA, the CDR3 is TGTGCCAGCAGCTTTGGGGCAGGGGGCCCCACTGAAGCTTTCTTT.

This rearrangement joins TRBV4-1 to TRBJ2-7; tentative D call: TRBD1 (5 bases). V was pared by 5 bases and J by 4 bases, with 6 bases between. Germline loops: CDR1 MGHRA, CDR2 YSYEKL. The CDR3 spans 11 residues. The CDR3 loop reads CASSDSYEQYF. CDR3 bases: TGCGCCAGCAGCGACAGTTACGAGCAGTACTTC.

This rearrangement joins TRBV4-1 to TRBJ2-4, with D perhaps matching TRBD2 (6 bases). The CDR3 is made up of 16 amino acids. Germline V gene lookup returns CDR1 MGHRA and CDR2 YSYEKL. V lost 5 bases, J lost 6 bases, and 20 bases lay in between. The chain's CDR3 is CASSVSPEGSVNIQYF. CDR3 nucleotides: TGCGCCAGCAGCGTGTCCCCGGAGGGATCAGTAAACATTCAGTACTTC.

The chain employs TRBV6-8 and TRBJ2-1; 15 bases are shared with TRBD2. CDR3 length equals 16 residues. CDR1 and CDR2 (germline): MNHGY, SAAAGT. Trimming removed 5 bases from V and 14 bases from J; junction bases left unmatched: 13. The CDR3 nucleotides read TGTGCCAGCAGTCTGTCCGGGACTAGCGGGGGGTCGGAGGAGTTCTTC. This gives the protein CASSLSGTSGGSEEFF.

V gene TRBV25-1 combines with J gene TRBJ2-5; 10 bases fit TRBD2. This CDR3 comprises 15 residues. With V trimmed by 1 base and J by 5 bases, 4 bases remained unmatched. Germline values: CDR1 MGHDK, CDR2 SYGVNS. In DNA, the CDR3 is TGTGCCAGCAGTGAATCAACTAGCGGGGCGGAGACCCAGTACTTC. Translation: CASSESTSGAETQYF.

This chain joins TRBV27 and TRBJ1-2; no definite D call. Germline V CDR1 and CDR2: MNHEY, SMNVEV (reference sequence). V dropped 5 bases and J dropped 4 bases, with 17 bases sitting between them. CDR3 length: 15 residues. DNA of the CDR3: TGTGCCAGCAGTCCGACCTATAAATTCACCTATGGCTACACCTTC. Encoded protein: CASSPTYKFTYGYTF.

This chain links TRBV7-9 with TRBJ2-1, with no clear D. This CDR3 has 12 residues. Germline-derived CDR1 and CDR2 are SEHNR and FQNEAQ (reference sequence). Trimming removed 5 bases from V and 8 bases from J, with 10 bases in between. The CDR3 here is CASSPGLDEQFF. In DNA, the CDR3 is TGTGCCAGCAGCCCCGGTTTGGATGAGCAGTTCTTC.

This clone is a singleton in its sample. The chain carries TRBV5-6 and TRBJ1-5, with a tentative D call TRBD1 (5 bases). Germline CDR1 is SGHDT and CDR2 is YYEEEE. Between the trimmed V and J ends, which lost 4 bases and 3 bases, there was a span of 14 bases. The CDR3 runs 15 residues. The CDR3 DNA reads as TGTGCCAGCAGCCCGGGACCAGGAGACAATCAGCCCCAGCATTTT. It is translated as CASSPGPGDNQPQHF.

The chain joins TRBV9 to TRBJ1-2; D is undetermined. Germline V gene lookup returns CDR1 SGDLS and CDR2 YYNGEE. V lost 5 bases, J lost 0 bases, and 5 bases lay in between. CDR3 length equals 12 residues. As DNA, the CDR3 is TGTGCCAGCAGGTCCCCTAACTATGGCTACACCTTC. It translates to CASRSPNYGYTF.

The rearrangement joins TRBV4-1 to TRBJ2-7, with TRBD2 matching 8 bases. Germline V CDR1 and CDR2: MGHRA, YSYEKL. The CDR3 has 14 residues. With 4 bases clipped from V and 2 bases from J, the junction kept 4 bases outside the gene matches. The CDR3 coding sequence is TGCGCCAGCAGCCTATCGGGGGGGCCCTACGAGCAGTACTTC. This translates into CASSLSGGPYEQYF.

The chain is built from TRBV5-1 and TRBJ2-7; D remains ambiguous. CDR1 is SGHRS and CDR2 is YFSETQ in the germline V gene. There are 13 residues in the CDR3. Trimming cost V 3 bases and J 1 base, with 8 bases left between them. CDR3 amino acids: CASSWTESYEQYF. CDR3 in DNA: TGCGCCAGCAGCTGGACGGAATCCTACGAGCAGTACTTC.

The gene calls are TRBV5-6 and TRBJ2-7; no firm D call. V lost 3 bases and J lost 3, with 7 bases in between. This CDR3 is built from 12 residues. The germline gives CDR1 SGHDT, CDR2 YYEEEE. The CDR3 protein is CASSYTSYEQYF. CDR3 sequence (DNA): TGTGCCAGCAGCTACACAAGCTACGAGCAGTACTTC.

The V gene is TRBV19, the J gene TRBJ1-5; D ambiguous. CDR1 and CDR2 from the germline V gene are LNHDA and SQIVND (reference sequence). The CDR3 totals 15 residues. The V end lost 5 bases, the J end lost 0 bases, and 11 bases lay between the germline ends. The CDR3 coding sequence is TGTGCCAGTAGTGGCGGCGGTGGTAGCAATCAGCCCCAGCATTTT. Translated: CASSGGGGSNQPQHF.